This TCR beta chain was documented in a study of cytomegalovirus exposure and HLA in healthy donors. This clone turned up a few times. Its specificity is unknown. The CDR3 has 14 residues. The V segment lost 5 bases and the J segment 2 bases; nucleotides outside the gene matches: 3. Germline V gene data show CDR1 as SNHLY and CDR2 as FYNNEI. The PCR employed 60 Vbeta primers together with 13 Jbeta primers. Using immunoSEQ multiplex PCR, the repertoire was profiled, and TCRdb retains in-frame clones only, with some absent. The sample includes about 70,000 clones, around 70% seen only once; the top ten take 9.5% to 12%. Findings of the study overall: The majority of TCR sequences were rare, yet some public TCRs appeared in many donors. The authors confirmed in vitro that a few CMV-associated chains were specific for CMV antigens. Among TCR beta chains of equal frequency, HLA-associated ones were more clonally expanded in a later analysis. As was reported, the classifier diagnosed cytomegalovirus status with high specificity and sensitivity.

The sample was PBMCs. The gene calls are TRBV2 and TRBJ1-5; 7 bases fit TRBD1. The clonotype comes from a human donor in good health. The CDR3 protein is CASSRQGGNQPQHF. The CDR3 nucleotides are TGTGCCAGCAGTCGACAGGGTGGCAATCAGCCCCAGCATTTT.